This TCR beta chain originates from a study of early T cells in non-severe SARS-CoV-2 infection. In TCRdb, the 5' RACE reads were re-called with MiXCR into one record per CDR3 protein. The repertoire includes 75,000 to 90,000 distinct CDR3 sequences, about 16% of them detected once, and less than 6% sits in the top ten. Germline V lookup: CDR1 DFQATT, CDR2 SNEGSKA (reference sequence). There are 14 residues in the CDR3. J lost 2 bases, V lost 6 bases, and 5 bases had no gene match. This clonotype has ten or more counts. Sequencing was carried out using whole blood. This sequence originates from an adult who was a healthcare worker with PCR-confirmed SARS-CoV-2 infection or an uninfected control (not recorded which). The V and J genes are TRBV20-1 and TRBJ2-3; 10 nucleotides agree with TRBD2. DNA for the CDR3: TGCAGTGCAACACTAGCGGGGTTCACAGATACGCAGTATTTT. Translating it yields CSATLAGFTDTQYF.